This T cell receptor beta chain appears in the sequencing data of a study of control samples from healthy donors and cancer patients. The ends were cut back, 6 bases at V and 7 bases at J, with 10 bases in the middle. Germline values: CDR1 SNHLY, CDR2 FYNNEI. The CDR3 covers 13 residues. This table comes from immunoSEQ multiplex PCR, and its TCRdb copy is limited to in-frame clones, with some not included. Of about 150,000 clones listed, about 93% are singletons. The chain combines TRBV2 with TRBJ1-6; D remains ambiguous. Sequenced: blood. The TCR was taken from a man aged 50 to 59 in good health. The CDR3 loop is CASRREENSPLHF. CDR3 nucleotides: TGTGCCAGCAGAAGGGAAGAGAATTCACCCCTCCACTTT.